A selection of T cell receptor beta chains follows, all from one sample in a study of identifying expanded T cells in peripheral blood. TCRdb's table, derived via immunoSEQ multiplex PCR, lists solely in-frame clones and lacks some. The table includes tens of thousands of clones, around 90% detected once. The sequenced material came from blood. The origin of the receptors is a person aged 18 to 70 in good health. Both conserved end residues are part of each CDR3.

v_gene,j_gene,CDR3aa
TRBV10-3,TRBJ2-1,CAISESSGNTLHNEQFF
TRBV9,TRBJ1-2,CASSNQSGEGDGYTF
TRBV10-3,TRBJ1-2,CAISESQGAGNGYTF
TRBV7-9,TRBJ1-1,CASSAPGQGKTEAFF
TRBV5-1,TRBJ1-1,CASSLSGMNTEAFF
TRBV18,TRBJ2-2,CASSPKGAGELFF
TRBV27,TRBJ1-1,CASSSWDKNTEAFF
TRBV6-6,TRBJ1-6,CASSLRQGYNSPLHF
TRBV5-1,TRBJ1-5,CASSSTGGNQPQHF
TRBV4-2,TRBJ2-1,CASDPGTGGYNEQFF
TRBV15,TRBJ2-2,CATSRDRGVVAGELFF
TRBV5-4,TRBJ2-1,CASSLQLLAGDYNEQFF
TRBV7-6,TRBJ2-4,CASIDGRRGDNIQYF
TRBV5-1,TRBJ1-1,CASSFGMNTEAFF
TRBV7-2,TRBJ1-5,CASSSYSTGGEPQHF
TRBV4-1,TRBJ2-1,CASSQTQGNNEQFF
TRBV7-3,TRBJ2-2,CASSPSGSGGNTGELFF
TRBV12-5,TRBJ2-1,CASGLTHTSKGEQFF
TRBV10-1,TRBJ2-7,CARCRVGYEQYF
TRBV6-6,TRBJ2-7,CASSRQGGEQYF
TRBV2,TRBJ1-2,CASSGRTGSPNGYTF
TRBV11-3,TRBJ2-1,CASSLSGPGAHNEQFF
TRBV5-1,TRBJ1-2,CASSLGGKGYTF
TRBV7-6,TRBJ2-3,CASSSFPGPDTQYF
TRBV9,TRBJ2-5,CASSVETGQETQYF
TRBV7-3,TRBJ1-1,CASSLGSGRDTEAFF
TRBV6-6,TRBJ2-7,CASTTGTGVRYEQYF
TRBV5-1,TRBJ1-5,CASSFRDSNTGFIDQPQHF
TRBV5-8,TRBJ2-7,CASSLGQVTYEQYF
TRBV5-1,TRBJ1-2,CASSWGTESFYGYTF
TRBV11-2,TRBJ2-7,CASSSAGTGGSEQYF
TRBV18,TRBJ2-1,CASSRIDRDNEQFF
TRBV27,TRBJ1-1,CASSLKQGGWTFF
TRBV18,TRBJ2-7,CASSPPARGSYEQYF
TRBV2,TRBJ1-5,CASSPGQGLTQPQHF
TRBV5-3,TRBJ1-1,CARSLDKGQGSTEAFF